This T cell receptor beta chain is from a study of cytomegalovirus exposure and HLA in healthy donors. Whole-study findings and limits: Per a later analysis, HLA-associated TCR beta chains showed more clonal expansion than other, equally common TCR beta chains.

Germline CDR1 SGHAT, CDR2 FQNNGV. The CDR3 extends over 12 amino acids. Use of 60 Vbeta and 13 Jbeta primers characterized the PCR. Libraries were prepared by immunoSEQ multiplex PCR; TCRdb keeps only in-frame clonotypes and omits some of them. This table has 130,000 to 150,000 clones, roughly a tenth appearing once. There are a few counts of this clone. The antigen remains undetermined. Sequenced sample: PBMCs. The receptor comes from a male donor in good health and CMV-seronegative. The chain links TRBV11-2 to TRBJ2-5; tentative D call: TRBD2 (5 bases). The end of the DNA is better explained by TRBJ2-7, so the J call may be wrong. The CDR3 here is CASTDEGNEQYF. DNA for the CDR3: TGTGCCAGCACCGATGAGGGAAACGAGCAGTACTTC.